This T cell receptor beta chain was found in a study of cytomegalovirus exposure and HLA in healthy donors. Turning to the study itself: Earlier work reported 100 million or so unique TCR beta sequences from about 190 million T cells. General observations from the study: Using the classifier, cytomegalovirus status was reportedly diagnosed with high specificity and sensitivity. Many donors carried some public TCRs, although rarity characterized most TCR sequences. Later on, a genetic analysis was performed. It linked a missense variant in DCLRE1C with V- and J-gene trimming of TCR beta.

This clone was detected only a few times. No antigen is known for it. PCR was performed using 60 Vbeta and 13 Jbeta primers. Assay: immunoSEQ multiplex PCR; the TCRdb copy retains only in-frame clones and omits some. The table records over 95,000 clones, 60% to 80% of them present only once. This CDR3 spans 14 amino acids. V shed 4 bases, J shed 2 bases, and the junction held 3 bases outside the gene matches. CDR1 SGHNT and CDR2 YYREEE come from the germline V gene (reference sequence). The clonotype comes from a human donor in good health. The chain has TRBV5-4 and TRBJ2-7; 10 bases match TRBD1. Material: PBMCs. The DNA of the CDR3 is TGTGCCAGCAGCATAGGACAGGGGGCCTACGAGCAGTACTTC. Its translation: CASSIGQGAYEQYF. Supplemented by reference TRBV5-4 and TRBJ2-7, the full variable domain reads ETGVTQSPTHLIKTRGQQVTLRCSSQSGHNTVSWYQQALGQGPQFIFQYYREEENGRGNFPPRFSGLQFPNYSSELNVNALELDDSALYLCASSIGQGAYEQYFGPGTRLTVT.